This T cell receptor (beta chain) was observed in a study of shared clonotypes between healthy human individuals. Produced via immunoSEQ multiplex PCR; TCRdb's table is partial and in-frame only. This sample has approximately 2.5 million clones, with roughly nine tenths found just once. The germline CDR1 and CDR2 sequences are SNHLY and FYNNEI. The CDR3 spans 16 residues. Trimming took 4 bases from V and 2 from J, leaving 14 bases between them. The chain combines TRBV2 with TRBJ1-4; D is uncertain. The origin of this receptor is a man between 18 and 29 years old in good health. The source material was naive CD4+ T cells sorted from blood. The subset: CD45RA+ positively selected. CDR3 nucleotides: TGTGCCAGCAGTGGGCAAGGCCTTAGGACTAATGAAAAACTGTTTTTT. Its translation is CASSGQGLRTNEKLFF.